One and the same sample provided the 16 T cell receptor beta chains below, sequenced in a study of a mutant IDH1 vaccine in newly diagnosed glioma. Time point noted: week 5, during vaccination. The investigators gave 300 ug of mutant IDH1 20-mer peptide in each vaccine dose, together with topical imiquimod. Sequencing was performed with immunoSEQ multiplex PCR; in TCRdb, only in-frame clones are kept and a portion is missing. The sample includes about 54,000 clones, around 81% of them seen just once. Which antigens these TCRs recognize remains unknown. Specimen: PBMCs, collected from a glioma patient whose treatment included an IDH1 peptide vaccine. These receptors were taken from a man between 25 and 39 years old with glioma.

The CDR3: CASSAGTSGGSYNEQFF. The CDR3 region has the DNA TGTGCCAGCAGCGCTGGGACTAGCGGGGGGTCCTACAATGAGCAGTTCTTC. The chain uses TRBV9 and TRBJ2-1; 15 nucleotides match TRBD2. CDR1 and CDR2 from the germline V gene are SGDLS and YYNGEE. V shed 3 bases, J shed 1 base, and the junction held 2 bases outside the gene matches. CDR3 length equals 17 residues.

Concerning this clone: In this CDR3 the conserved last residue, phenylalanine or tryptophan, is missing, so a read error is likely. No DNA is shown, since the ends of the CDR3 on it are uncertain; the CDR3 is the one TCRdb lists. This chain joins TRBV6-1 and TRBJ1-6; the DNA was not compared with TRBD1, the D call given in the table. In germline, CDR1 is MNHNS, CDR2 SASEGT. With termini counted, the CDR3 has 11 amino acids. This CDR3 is CASTSGALARI.

As DNA, the CDR3 is TGCGCCAGCAGCAGACAGGGGCCCTCTGCAACTAATGAAAAACTGTTTTTT. This sequence encodes CASSRQGPSATNEKLFF. The rearrangement joins TRBV5-1 to TRBJ1-4, with 8 bases lining up with TRBD1. V gave up 4 bases and J gave up 0 bases; unmatched junction bases: 8. The CDR3 runs 17 residues. The germline V gene has CDR1 SGHRS and CDR2 YFSETQ.

The CDR3 region is CASQRGSTGRNQPQHF. CDR3 in DNA: TGTGCCAGTCAACGAGGCTCGACAGGGCGTAATCAGCCCCAGCATTTT. The genes are TRBV19 and TRBJ1-5, with 7 bases fitting TRBD1. The CDR3 is 16 residues long. CDR1 LNHDA and CDR2 SQIVND come from the germline V gene (reference sequence). The ends lost 8 bases at V and 4 bases at J; junction bases unmatched: 14. Filled out from reference TRBV19 and TRBJ1-5, the complete variable domain reads DGGITQSPKYLFRKEGQNVTLSCEQNLNHDAMYWYRQDPGQGLRLIYYSQIVNDFQKGDIAEGYSVSREKKESFPLTVTSAQKNPTAFYLCASQRGSTGRNQPQHFGDGTRLSIL.

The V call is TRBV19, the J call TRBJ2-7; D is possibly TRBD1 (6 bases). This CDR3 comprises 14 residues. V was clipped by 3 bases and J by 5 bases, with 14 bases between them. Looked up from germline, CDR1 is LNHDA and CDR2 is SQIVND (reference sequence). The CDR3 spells CASSMGQGFDEQYF. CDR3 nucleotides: TGTGCCAGTAGTATGGGGCAGGGGTTCGACGAGCAGTACTTC.

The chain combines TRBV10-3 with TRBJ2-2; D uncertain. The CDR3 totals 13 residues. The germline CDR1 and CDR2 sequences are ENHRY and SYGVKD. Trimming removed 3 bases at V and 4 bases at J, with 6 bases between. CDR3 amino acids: CAISEKGTGELFF. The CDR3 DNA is TGTGCCATCAGTGAAAAAGGCACCGGGGAGCTGTTTTTT.

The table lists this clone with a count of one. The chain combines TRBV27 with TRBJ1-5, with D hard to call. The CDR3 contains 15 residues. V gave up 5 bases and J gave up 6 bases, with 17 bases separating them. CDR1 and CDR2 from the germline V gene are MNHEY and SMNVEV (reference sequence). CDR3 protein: CASSPGWFGTQPQHF. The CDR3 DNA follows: TGTGCCAGCAGTCCCGGCTGGTTCGGAACTCAGCCCCAGCATTTT.

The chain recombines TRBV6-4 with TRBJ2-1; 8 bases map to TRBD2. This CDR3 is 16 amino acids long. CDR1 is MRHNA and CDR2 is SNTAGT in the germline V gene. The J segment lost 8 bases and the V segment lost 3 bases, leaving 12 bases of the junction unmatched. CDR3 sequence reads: CASSESAGAPGHEQFF. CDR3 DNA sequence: TGTGCCAGCAGTGAATCAGCGGGGGCACCCGGGCATGAGCAGTTCTTC.

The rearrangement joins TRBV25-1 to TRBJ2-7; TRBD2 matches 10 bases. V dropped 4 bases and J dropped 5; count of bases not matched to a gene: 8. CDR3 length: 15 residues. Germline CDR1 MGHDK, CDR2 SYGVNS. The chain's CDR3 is CASSGSSGGSHEQYF. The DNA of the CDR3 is TGTGCCAGCAGTGGAAGTAGCGGGGGGAGCCACGAGCAGTACTTC.

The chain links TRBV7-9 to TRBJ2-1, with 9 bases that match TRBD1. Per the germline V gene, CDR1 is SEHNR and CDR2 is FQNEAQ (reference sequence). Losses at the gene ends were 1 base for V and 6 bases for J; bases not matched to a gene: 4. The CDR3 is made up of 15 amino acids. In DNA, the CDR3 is TGTGCCAGCAGCTTAGTCGGGACAGGGAGCAATGAGCAGTTCTTC. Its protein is CASSLVGTGSNEQFF.

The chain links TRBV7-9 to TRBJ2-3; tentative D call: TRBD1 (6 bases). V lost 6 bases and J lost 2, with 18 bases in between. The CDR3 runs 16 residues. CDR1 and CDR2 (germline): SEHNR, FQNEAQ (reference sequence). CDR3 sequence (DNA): TGTGCCAGCAGTTCCCCGGGTGGACAGTTCACAGATACGCAGTATTTT. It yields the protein CASSSPGGQFTDTQYF.

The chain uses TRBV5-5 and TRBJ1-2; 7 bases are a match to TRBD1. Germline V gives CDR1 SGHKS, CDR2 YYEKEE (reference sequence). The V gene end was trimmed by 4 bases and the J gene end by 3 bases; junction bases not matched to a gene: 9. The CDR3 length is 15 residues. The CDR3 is CASSLRQGRDYGYTF. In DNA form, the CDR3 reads TGTGCCAGCAGCCTGAGACAGGGAAGGGACTATGGCTACACCTTC.

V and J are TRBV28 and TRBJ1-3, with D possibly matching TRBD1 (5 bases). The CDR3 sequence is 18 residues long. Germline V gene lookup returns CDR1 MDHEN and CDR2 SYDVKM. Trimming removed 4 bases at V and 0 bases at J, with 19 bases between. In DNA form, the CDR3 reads TGTGCCAGCAGTTACCAGGGCAGCGCGTACCCCTCTGGAAACACCATATATTTT. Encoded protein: CASSYQGSAYPSGNTIYF.

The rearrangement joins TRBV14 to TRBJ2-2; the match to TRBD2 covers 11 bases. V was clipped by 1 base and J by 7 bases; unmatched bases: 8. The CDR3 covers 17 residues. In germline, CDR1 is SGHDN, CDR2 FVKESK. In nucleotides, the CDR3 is TGTGCCAGCAGCCAAGGTGCGGGACTAGCGGTTGGCGGGGAGCTGTTTTTT. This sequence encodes CASSQGAGLAVGGELFF. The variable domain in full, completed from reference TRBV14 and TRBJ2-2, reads EAGVTQFPSHSVIEKGQTVTLRCDPISGHDNLYWYRRVMGKEIKFLLHFVKESKQDESGMPNNRFLAERTGGTYSTLKVQPAELEDSGVYFCASSQGAGLAVGGELFFGEGSRLTVL.

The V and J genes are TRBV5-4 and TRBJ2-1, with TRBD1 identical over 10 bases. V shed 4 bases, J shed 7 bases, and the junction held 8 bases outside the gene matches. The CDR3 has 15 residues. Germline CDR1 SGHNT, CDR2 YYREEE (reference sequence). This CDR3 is CASSPTGGKGNEQFF. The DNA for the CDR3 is TGTGCCAGCAGCCCGACAGGGGGCAAGGGTAATGAGCAGTTCTTC.

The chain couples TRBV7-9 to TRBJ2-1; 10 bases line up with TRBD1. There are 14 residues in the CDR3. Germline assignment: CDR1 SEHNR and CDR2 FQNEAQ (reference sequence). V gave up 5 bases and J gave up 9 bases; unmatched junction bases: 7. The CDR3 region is CASSKGTGDSEQFF. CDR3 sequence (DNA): TGTGCCAGCAGCAAAGGGACAGGGGACAGTGAGCAGTTCTTC.